This T cell receptor beta chain was retrieved from a study of T cells after posttransplantation cyclophosphamide. Study observations and caveats: Later post-transplant blood repertoires were often dominated by donor CD8+ memory clones. TRB overlap between skin or GI tissue T cells and blood was limited. TRB clonality was highly associated with recipient CMV seropositivity and reactivation.

A marrow graft followed busulfan-fludarabine conditioning, with cyclophosphamide on days +3 and +4. Assay used: immunoSEQ multiplex PCR; TCRdb lists only in-frame clones, some missing. There are approximately 3,200 clones in the sample; approximately 79% occur only once, and 35% lies in the top ten. The V end lost 5 bases, the J end lost 3 bases, and 8 bases lay between the germline ends. The CDR3 length is 12 residues. Germline CDR1 reads MNHEY; CDR2 reads SMNVEV (reference sequence). Only one count was recorded for this clone. What it binds is not known. The clonotype comes from a female patient in her fifties or sixties who received an allogeneic stem cell transplant from a related donor, was CMV-positive, and had no GVHD. A share of the T cells may be of graft donor origin. The J gene is TRBJ2-7, the V gene TRBV27; D remains ambiguous. Sequencing used PBMCs, obtained after allogeneic stem cell transplant with posttransplant cyclophosphamide. The CDR3 nucleotides read TGTGCCAGCAGTCCCACGGGCTACGAGCAGTACTTC. As protein: CASSPTGYEQYF.